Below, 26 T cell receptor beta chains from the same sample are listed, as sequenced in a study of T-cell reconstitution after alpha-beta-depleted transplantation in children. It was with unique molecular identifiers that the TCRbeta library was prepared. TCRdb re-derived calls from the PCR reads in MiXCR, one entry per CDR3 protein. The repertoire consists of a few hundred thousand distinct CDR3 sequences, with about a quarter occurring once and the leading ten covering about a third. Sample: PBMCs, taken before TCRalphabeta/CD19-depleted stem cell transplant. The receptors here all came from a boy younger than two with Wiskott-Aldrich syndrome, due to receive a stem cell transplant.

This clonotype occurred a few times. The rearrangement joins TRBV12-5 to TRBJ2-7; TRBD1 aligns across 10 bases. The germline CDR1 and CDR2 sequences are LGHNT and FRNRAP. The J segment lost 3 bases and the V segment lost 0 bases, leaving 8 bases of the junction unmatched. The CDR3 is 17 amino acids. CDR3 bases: TGTGCTAGTGGTTTGGTACTGGGACAGGGGACTTTCTACGAGCAGTACTTC. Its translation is CASGLVLGQGTFYEQYF.

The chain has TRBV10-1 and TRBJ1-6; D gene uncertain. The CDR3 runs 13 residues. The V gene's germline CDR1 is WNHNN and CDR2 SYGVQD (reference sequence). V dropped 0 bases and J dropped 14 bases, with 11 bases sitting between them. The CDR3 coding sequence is TGCGCCAGCAGTGAGTCGGGGAAGGGAACCCTCCACTTT. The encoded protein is CASSESGKGTLHF.

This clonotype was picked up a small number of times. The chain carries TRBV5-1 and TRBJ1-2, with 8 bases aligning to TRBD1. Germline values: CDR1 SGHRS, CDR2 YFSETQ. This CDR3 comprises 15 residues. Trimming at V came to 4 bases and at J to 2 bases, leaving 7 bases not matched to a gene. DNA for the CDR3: TGCGCCAGCAGCCCCTCGACAGGGGAGAACTATGGCTACACCTTC. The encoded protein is CASSPSTGENYGYTF.

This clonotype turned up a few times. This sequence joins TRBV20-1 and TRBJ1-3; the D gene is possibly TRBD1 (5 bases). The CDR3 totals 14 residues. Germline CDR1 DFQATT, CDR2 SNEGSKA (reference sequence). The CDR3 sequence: CIAWDPHSGNTIYF. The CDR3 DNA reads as TGCATTGCCTGGGACCCTCACTCTGGAAACACCATATATTTT.

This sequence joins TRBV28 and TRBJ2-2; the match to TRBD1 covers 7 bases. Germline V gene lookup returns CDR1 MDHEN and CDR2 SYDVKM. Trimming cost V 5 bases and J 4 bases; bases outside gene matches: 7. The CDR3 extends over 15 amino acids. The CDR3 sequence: CASSPLDRATGELFF. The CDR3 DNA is TGTGCCAGCAGTCCCCTAGACAGGGCCACCGGGGAGCTGTTTTTT.

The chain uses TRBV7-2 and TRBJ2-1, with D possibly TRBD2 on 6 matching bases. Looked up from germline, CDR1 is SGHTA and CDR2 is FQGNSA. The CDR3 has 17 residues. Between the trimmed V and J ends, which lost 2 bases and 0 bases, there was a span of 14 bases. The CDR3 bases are TGTGCCAGCAGCTTATTGGCGGGACCGAGCTCCTACAATGAGCAGTTCTTC. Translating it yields CASSLLAGPSSYNEQFF.

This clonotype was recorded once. CDR3 DNA: TGTGCCAGCAGTTTATTCGGCCTCTTCACAGATACGCAGTATTTT. It yields the protein CASSLFGLFTDTQYF. The genes are TRBV27 and TRBJ2-3; D remains ambiguous. This CDR3 contains 15 residues. Germline CDR1 reads MNHEY; CDR2 reads SMNVEV (reference sequence). V dropped 1 base and J dropped 2 bases, with 10 bases sitting between them.

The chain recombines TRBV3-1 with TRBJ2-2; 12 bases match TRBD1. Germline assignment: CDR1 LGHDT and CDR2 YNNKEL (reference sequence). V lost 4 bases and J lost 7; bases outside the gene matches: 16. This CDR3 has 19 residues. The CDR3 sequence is CASSRNRDRGLGRNGELFF. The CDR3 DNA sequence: TGTGCCAGCAGCCGGAACCGGGACAGGGGGCTAGGTCGGAACGGGGAGCTGTTTTTT.

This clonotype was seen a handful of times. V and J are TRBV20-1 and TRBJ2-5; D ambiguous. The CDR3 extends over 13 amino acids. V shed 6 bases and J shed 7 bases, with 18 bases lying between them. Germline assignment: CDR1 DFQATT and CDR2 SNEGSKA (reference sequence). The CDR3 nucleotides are TGCAGTGCCCCCTGGACCTTCTTAGGGACCCAGTACTTC. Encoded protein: CSAPWTFLGTQYF.

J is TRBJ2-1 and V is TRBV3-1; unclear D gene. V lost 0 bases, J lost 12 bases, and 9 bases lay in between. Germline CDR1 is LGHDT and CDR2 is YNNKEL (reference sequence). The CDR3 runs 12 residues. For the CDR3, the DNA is TGTGCCAGCAGCCAAGATCTTACAAGGCAGTTCTTC. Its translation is CASSQDLTRQFF.

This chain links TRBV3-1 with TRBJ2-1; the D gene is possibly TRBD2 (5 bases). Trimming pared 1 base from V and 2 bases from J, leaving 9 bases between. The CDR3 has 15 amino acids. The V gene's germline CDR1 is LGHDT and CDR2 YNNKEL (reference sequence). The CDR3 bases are TGTGCCAGCAGCCAAGGGGAGTTCCCCTACAATGAGCAGTTCTTC. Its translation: CASSQGEFPYNEQFF.

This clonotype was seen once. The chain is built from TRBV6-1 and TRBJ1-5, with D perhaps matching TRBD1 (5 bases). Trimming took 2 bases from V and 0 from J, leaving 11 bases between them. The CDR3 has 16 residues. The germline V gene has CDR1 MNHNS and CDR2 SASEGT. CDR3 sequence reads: CASSEKGIYSNQPQHF. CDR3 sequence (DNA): TGTGCCAGCAGTGAAAAGGGGATCTATAGCAATCAGCCCCAGCATTTT.

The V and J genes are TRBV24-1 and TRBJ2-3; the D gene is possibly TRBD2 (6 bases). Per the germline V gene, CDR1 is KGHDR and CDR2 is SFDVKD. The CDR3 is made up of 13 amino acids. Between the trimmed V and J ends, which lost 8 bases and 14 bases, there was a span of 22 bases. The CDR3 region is CATTKTGSAPGYF. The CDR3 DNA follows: TGTGCCACCACAAAAACCGGGAGCGCCCCGGGGTATTTT.

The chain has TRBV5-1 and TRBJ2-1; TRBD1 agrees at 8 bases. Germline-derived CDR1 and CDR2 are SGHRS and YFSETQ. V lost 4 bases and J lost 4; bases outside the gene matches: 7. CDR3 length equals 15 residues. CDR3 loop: CASSLGTGVYNEQFF. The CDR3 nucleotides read TGCGCCAGCAGCCTAGGGACAGGCGTTTACAATGAGCAGTTCTTC.

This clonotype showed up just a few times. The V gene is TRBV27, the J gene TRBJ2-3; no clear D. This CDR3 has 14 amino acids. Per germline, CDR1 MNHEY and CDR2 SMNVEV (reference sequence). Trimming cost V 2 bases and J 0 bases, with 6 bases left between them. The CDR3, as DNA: TGTGCCAGCAGTTTACTGGCTAGCACAGATACGCAGTATTTT. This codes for CASSLLASTDTQYF.

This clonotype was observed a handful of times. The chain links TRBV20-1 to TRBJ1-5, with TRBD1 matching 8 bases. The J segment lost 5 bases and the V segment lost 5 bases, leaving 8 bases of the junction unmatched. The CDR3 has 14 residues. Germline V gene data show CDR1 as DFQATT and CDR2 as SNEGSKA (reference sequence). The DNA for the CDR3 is TGCAGTGCTCTAAGACAGGGGTTCTATCAGCCCCAGCATTTT. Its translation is CSALRQGFYQPQHF.

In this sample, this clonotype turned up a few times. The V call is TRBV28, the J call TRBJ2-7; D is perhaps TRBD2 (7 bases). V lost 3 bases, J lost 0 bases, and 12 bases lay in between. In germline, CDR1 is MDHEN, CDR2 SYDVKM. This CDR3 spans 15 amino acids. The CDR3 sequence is CASSLGGADSYEQYF. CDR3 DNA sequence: TGTGCCAGCAGTTTGGGGGGGGCAGACTCCTACGAGCAGTACTTC. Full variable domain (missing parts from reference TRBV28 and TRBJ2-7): DVKVTQSSRYLVKRTGEKVFLECVQDMDHENMFWYRQDPGLGLRLIYFSYDVKMKEKGDIPEGYSVSREKKERFSLILESASTNQTSMYLCASSLGGADSYEQYFGPGTRLTVT.

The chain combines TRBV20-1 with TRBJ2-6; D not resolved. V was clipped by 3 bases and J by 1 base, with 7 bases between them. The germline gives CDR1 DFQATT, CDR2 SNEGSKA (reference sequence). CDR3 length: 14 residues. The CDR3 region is CSASIASGANVLTF. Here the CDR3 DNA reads TGCAGTGCTAGTATCGCTTCTGGGGCCAACGTCCTGACTTTC.

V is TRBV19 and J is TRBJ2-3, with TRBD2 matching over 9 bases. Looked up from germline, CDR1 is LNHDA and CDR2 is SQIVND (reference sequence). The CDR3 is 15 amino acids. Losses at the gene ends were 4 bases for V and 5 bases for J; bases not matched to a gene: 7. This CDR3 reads CASSRVAGARDTQYF. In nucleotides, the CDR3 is TGTGCCAGTAGTAGAGTAGCGGGAGCAAGAGATACGCAGTATTTT.

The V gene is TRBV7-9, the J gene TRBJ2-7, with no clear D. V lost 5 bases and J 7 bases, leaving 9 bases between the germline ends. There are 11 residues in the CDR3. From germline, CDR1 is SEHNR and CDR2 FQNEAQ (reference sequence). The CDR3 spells CASSRLEEQYF. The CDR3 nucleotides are TGTGCCAGCAGCCGATTGGAGGAGCAGTACTTC.

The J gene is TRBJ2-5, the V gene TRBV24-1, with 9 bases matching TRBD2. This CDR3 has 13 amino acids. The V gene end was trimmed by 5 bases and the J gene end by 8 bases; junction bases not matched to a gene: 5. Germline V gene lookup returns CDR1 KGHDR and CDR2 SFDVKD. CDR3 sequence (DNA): TGTGCCACCAGTGCAACGCGGGGGGGCACCCAGTACTTC. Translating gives CATSATRGGTQYF.

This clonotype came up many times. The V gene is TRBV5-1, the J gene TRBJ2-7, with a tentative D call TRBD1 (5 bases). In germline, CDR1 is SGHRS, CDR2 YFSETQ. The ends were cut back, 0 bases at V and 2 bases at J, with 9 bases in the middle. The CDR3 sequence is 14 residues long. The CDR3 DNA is TGCGCCAGCAGCTTGGGGCAGGGCCCCTACGAGCAGTACTTC. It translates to CASSLGQGPYEQYF.

This CDR3 is CASSLAQGRGEKLFF. In nucleotides, the CDR3 is TGCGCCAGCTCCTTGGCCCAGGGGAGAGGTGAAAAACTGTTTTTT. The chain couples TRBV5-1 to TRBJ1-4, with TRBD1 as a possible D gene (6 bases). V dropped 7 bases and J dropped 7 bases, with 20 bases sitting between them. The CDR3 sequence is 15 residues long. In germline, CDR1 is SGHRS, CDR2 YFSETQ.

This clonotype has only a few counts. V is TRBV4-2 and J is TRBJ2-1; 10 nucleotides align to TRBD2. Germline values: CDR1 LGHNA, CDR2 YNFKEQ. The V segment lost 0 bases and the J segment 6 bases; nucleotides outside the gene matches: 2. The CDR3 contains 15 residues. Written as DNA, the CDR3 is TGTGCCAGCAGCCAAGACTGGACTAGCGGCAATGAGCAGTTCTTC. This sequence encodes CASSQDWTSGNEQFF.

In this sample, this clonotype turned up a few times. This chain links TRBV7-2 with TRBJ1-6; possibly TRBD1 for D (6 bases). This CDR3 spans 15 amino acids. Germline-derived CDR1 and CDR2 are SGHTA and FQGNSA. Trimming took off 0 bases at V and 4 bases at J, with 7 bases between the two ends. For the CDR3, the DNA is TGTGCCAGCAGCTTAGCGCAGGGGTATAATTCACCCCTCCACTTT. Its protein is CASSLAQGYNSPLHF.

The CDR3 DNA reads TGCGCCAGCAGCAAGACAGGGGTAAACTATGGCTACACCTTC. Translation: CASSKTGVNYGYTF. This sequence joins TRBV5-1 and TRBJ1-2, with TRBD1 identical over 8 bases. This CDR3 spans 14 amino acids. Trimming at V came to 4 bases and at J to 2 bases, leaving 4 bases not matched to a gene. Germline CDR1 SGHRS, CDR2 YFSETQ.